This TCR beta chain was identified in a study of chemoradiotherapy in HPV16-positive cancers. Study conclusions and caveats: For HPV16-positive patients, expanding HPV-responsive T cells associated with longer recurrence-free survival. HPV-specific T cells were functionally defined from only a couple of HPV16-positive patients.

Sequencing used immunoSEQ multiplex PCR; TCRdb keeps in-frame clones, though not all of them. The profile shows roughly 1,500 clones, 75% to 90% of them singletons. Of note for this clone: Its antigen is not identified.

Germline lookup yields CDR1 LNHDA and CDR2 SQIVND (reference sequence). This CDR3 has 13 residues. Between the trimmed V and J ends, which lost 6 bases and 5 bases, there was a span of 13 bases. The TCR sequence derives from a human donor with HPV-associated anogenital cancer. This sample comprised tumor tissue, obtained from a patient who underwent chemoradiotherapy. The chain combines TRBV19 with TRBJ1-1; the D is unclear. The CDR3 DNA sequence: TGTGCCAGTAGCTCCTCTCTGGGGACTGAAGCTTTCTTT. Translated: CASSSSLGTEAFF. Combining the CDR3 with reference TRBV19 and TRBJ1-1 gives the whole variable domain DGGITQSPKYLFRKEGQNVTLSCEQNLNHDAMYWYRQDPGQGLRLIYYSQIVNDFQKGDIAEGYSVSREKKESFPLTVTSAQKNPTAFYLCASSSSLGTEAFFGQGTRLTVV.